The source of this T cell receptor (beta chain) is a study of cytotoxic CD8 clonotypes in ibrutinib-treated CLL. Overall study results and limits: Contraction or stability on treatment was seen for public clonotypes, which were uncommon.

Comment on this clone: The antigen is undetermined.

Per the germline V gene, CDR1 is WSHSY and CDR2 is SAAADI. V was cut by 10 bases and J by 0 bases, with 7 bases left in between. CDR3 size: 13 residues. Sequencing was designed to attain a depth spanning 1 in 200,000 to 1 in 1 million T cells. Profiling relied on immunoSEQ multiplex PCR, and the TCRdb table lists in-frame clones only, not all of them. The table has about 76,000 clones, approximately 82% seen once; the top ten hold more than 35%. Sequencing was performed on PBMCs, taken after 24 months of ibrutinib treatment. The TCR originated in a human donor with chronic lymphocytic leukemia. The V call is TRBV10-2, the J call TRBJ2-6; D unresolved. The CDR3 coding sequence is TGCGCCACTATGGGCTCTGGGGCCAACGTCCTGACTTTC. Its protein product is CATMGSGANVLTF.